A single sample gave rise to the 10 T cell receptor beta chains below, sequenced in a study of cytomegalovirus exposure and HLA in healthy donors. Repertoires were generated with immunoSEQ multiplex PCR, while TCRdb's copy carries only in-frame clones and drops some. The sample includes fewer than 70,000 clones, roughly 96% seen only once; the top ten take 5.8%. Sequences were obtained from PBMCs. These receptors originate from a woman aged 18 to 35 in good health and CMV-seropositive.

The chain joins TRBV7-9 to TRBJ2-3, with a weak D call TRBD1 (6 bases). V gave up 6 bases and J gave up 2 bases, with 15 bases separating them. The germline V gene has CDR1 SEHNR and CDR2 FQNEAQ (reference sequence). This CDR3 has 15 amino acids. The CDR3 region has the DNA TGTGCCAGCAGGGGGGCCGGGAAATTCACAGATACGCAGTATTTT. Translation gives CASRGAGKFTDTQYF.

This chain links TRBV27 with TRBJ2-3; 8 bases fit TRBD2. Germline loops: CDR1 MNHEY, CDR2 SMNVEV (reference sequence). J was trimmed by 0 bases and V by 1 base; bases with no gene match: 6. This CDR3 has 17 residues. CDR3 protein: CASSLFPREGSTDTQYF. The CDR3 DNA reads as TGTGCCAGCAGTTTATTCCCCCGGGAGGGCAGCACAGATACGCAGTATTTT.

The V call is TRBV6-1, the J call TRBJ1-1; D call uncertain. Germline V lookup: CDR1 MNHNS, CDR2 SASEGT. The CDR3 is 12 amino acids. V was cut by 7 bases and J by 4 bases, with 10 bases left in between. CDR3 amino acids: CASIRETTEAFF. The CDR3 region has the DNA TGTGCCAGCATTCGGGAGACCACTGAAGCTTTCTTT.

The chain couples TRBV7-8 to TRBJ2-1, with a possible D match to TRBD1 (5 bases). CDR3 length: 16 amino acids. Trimming cost V 5 bases and J 1 base, with 15 bases left between them. CDR1 and CDR2 from the germline V gene are SGHVS and FQNEAQ. CDR3 DNA sequence: TGTGCCAGCAGCCCAACACGGACATCGTCCTACAATGAGCAGTTCTTC. Translation: CASSPTRTSSYNEQFF.

This chain links TRBV29-1 with TRBJ1-1, with 11 bases fitting TRBD1. Looked up from germline, CDR1 is SQVTM and CDR2 is ANQGSEA. This CDR3 contains 12 residues. Losses at the gene ends were 6 bases for V and 10 bases for J; bases not matched to a gene: 7. The CDR3: CSVWTGGESAFF. The CDR3 DNA sequence: TGCAGCGTATGGACAGGGGGCGAATCAGCTTTCTTT.

J is TRBJ2-7 and V is TRBV6-1; D uncertain. Germline CDR1 is MNHNS and CDR2 is SASEGT. The CDR3 runs to 16 residues. V gave up 4 bases and J gave up 2 bases, with 18 bases separating them. The CDR3 DNA sequence: TGTGCCAGCAGTGCCGCCTCCCCGGGTCTAGCCTACGAGCAGTACTTC. It translates to CASSAASPGLAYEQYF.

The CDR3 reads CASSPLTGGYGSNQPQHF. In DNA, the CDR3 is TGTGCCAGCAGTCCATTGACAGGGGGCTACGGTAGCAATCAGCCCCAGCATTTT. V is TRBV27 and J is TRBJ1-5; 10 bases match TRBD1. The junction had 10 bases not matched to a gene; V was cut back by 5 bases and J by 0 bases. Germline values: CDR1 MNHEY, CDR2 SMNVEV (reference sequence). The CDR3 is 18 amino acids.

The chain links TRBV18 to TRBJ2-1, with TRBD2 matching 15 bases. Germline V CDR1 and CDR2: KGHSH, LQKENI. The V segment lost 3 bases and the J segment 8 bases; nucleotides outside the gene matches: 2. This CDR3 contains 15 residues. CDR3 DNA: TGTGCCAGCTCACCTTGGACTAGCGGGAGGGATGAGCAGTTCTTC. It specifies CASSPWTSGRDEQFF.

The CDR3 DNA reads TGTGCCAGCAGCTTAACGGGGACTAGCGGGACAGATACGCAGTATTTT. It is translated as CASSLTGTSGTDTQYF. The rearrangement links TRBV7-3 to TRBJ2-3, with 12 bases aligning to TRBD2. From germline, CDR1 is SGHTA and CDR2 FQGTGA. V dropped 0 bases and J dropped 3; count of bases not matched to a gene: 1. CDR3 size: 16 residues.

The chain joins TRBV11-3 to TRBJ2-1; TRBD2 agrees at 7 bases. Germline V gene sequence: CDR1 SGHNT, CDR2 YENEEA. This CDR3 contains 15 residues. The V and J ends lost 2 bases and 4 bases, in that order; junction bases with no gene match: 5. This CDR3 is CASSLSPSGYNEQFF. DNA for the CDR3: TGTGCCAGCAGCTTATCGCCTAGCGGATACAATGAGCAGTTCTTC.